These 10 T cell receptor beta chains originate from one sample sequenced in a study of CD8+ T cells in alopecia areata. Extracted RNA was reverse transcribed into cDNA, the sequencing template. Measured with immunoSEQ multiplex PCR; TCRdb has only the in-frame clones, and not every one. The sample lists 110,000 or so clones, approximately 58% occurring once. Sequences were obtained from CD4+ T cells sorted from blood. These receptor sequences come from a human donor in good health.

This sequence joins TRBV27 and TRBJ2-7; 7 nucleotides agree with TRBD1. Per germline, CDR1 MNHEY and CDR2 SMNVEV (reference sequence). This CDR3 contains 13 residues. With V trimmed by 5 bases and J by 3 bases, 4 bases remained unmatched. CDR3 residues: CASSASGGYEQYF. The CDR3 DNA follows: TGTGCCAGCAGTGCATCAGGGGGCTACGAGCAGTACTTC.

This clone occurred a few times. V and J are TRBV9 and TRBJ1-5; D ambiguous. The germline V and J ends were trimmed by 7 bases and 1 base, with 9 bases remaining between them. The CDR3 is 13 amino acids. Germline V gene data show CDR1 as SGDLS and CDR2 as YYNGEE. The CDR3 region is CASGTNSNQPQHF. The CDR3 nucleotides are TGTGCCAGCGGCACGAACAGCAATCAGCCCCAGCATTTT. Using reference TRBV9 and TRBJ1-5 for the parts outside the CDR3, the full variable domain is DSGVTQTPKHLITATGQRVTLRCSPRSGDLSVYWYQQSLDQGLQFLIQYYNGEERAKGNILERFSAQQFPDLHSELNLSSLELGDSALYFCASGTNSNQPQHFGDGTRLSIL.

This clone was observed once. This chain uses TRBV9 with TRBJ2-2; 9 bases map to TRBD2. The germline gives CDR1 SGDLS, CDR2 YYNGEE. V lost 4 bases and J lost 0; bases outside the gene matches: 1. The CDR3 totals 15 residues. CDR3 amino acids: CASSWTSANTGELFF. The DNA for the CDR3 is TGTGCCAGCAGCTGGACTAGCGCGAACACCGGGGAGCTGTTTTTT.

V gene TRBV10-3 combines with J gene TRBJ2-1; D could derive from TRBD1 or TRBD2 (5 bases each). The V gene's germline CDR1 is ENHRY and CDR2 SYGVKD. The CDR3 is made up of 13 amino acids. The V end was cut by 6 bases, the J end by 9 bases, with 15 bases between. Here the CDR3 reads CAISGQGEGEQFF. The CDR3 DNA sequence: TGTGCCATCAGCGGACAAGGAGAGGGTGAGCAGTTCTTC.

V and J are TRBV6-5 and TRBJ2-7; D is unclear. Germline V CDR1 and CDR2: MNHEY, SVGAGI. V lost 6 bases and J 0 bases, leaving 12 bases between the germline ends. The CDR3 is 14 residues long. The CDR3 nucleotides are TGTGCCAGCAGCCGGGCGGTGAGCTCCTACGAGCAGTACTTC. This codes for CASSRAVSSYEQYF.

The J gene is TRBJ1-2, the V gene TRBV6-1; D call uncertain. CDR1 is MNHNS, CDR2 SASEGT, per germline. V lost 3 bases and J 8 bases, leaving 13 bases between the germline ends. The CDR3 has 13 amino acids. The CDR3 reads CASSDGPLKGYTF. The CDR3 coding sequence is TGTGCCAGCAGTGATGGGCCTTTAAAGGGCTACACCTTC.

This chain's CDR3 is CASSLVGGQGATDTQYF. The CDR3 coding sequence is TGCGCCAGCAGCTTGGTAGGAGGACAGGGGGCGACAGATACGCAGTATTTT. This sequence joins TRBV5-1 and TRBJ2-3; TRBD1 matches 11 bases. There are 17 residues in the CDR3. The trim removed 0 bases at V and 3 bases at J, leaving 6 bases unmatched. The germline gives CDR1 SGHRS, CDR2 YFSETQ.

V gene TRBV29-1 combines with J gene TRBJ2-7; 9 nucleotides match TRBD2. Germline lookup yields CDR1 SQVTM and CDR2 ANQGSEA. The CDR3 has 13 amino acids. V shed 7 bases, J shed 4 bases, and the junction held 8 bases outside the gene matches. In DNA, the CDR3 is TGCAGCGCCCTTAGCGGGGGCTTGTACGAGCAGTACTTC. Translated, it gives CSALSGGLYEQYF.

The rearrangement links TRBV11-2 to TRBJ1-2, with a possible D match to TRBD1 (5 bases). The V gene lost 0 bases and the J gene lost 8 bases, with 13 bases spanning the gap. Germline V gene lookup returns CDR1 SGHAT and CDR2 FQNNGV. This CDR3 has 14 amino acids. Here the CDR3 DNA reads TGTGCCAGCAGCTTAGAACGACAGCGAACGGGCTACACCTTC. Protein sequence: CASSLERQRTGYTF.

V usage is TRBV5-1 and J usage is TRBJ1-2; possible D gene TRBD1, 5 bases. Germline assignment: CDR1 SGHRS and CDR2 YFSETQ. Trimming cost V 2 bases and J 1 base, with 6 bases left between them. The CDR3 totals 13 residues. Written as DNA, the CDR3 is TGCGCCAGCAGCTTACAGGATAACTATGGCTACACCTTC. Its protein is CASSLQDNYGYTF. Full variable domain (remainder filled in from reference TRBV5-1 and TRBJ1-2): KAGVTQTPRYLIKTRGQQVTLSCSPISGHRSVSWYQQTPGQGLQFLFEYFSETQRNKGNFPGRFSGRQFSNSRSEMNVSTLELGDSALYLCASSLQDNYGYTFGSGTRLTVV.